This TCR beta chain was documented in a study of blood T cells in healthy people across ages. Study conclusions and caveats: The diversity estimates, figures obtained from one million T cells, were considered underestimates. Not knowing donor CMV status may have confounded expanded clonotype changes.

Primed by a sample-barcoded 5' primer and a J-beta primer mix, a second PCR proceeded for roughly 7 to 12 cycles. One entry per CDR3 protein, called by TCRdb with MiXCR from the 5' RACE reads. The table includes 1.5 million to 1.8 million distinct CDR3 sequences, around 40% detected once. Per germline, CDR1 LGHNA and CDR2 YSLEER. This CDR3 is 16 amino acids long. V was cut by 0 bases and J by 2 bases, with 13 bases left in between. In regard to this clonotype: What it binds is unknown.

The specimen sequenced was blood. The sequence derives from a young woman in good health. V usage is TRBV4-3 and J usage is TRBJ1-2; D is uncertain. CDR3 protein: CASSQDYKTSNYGYTF. Written as DNA, the CDR3 is TGCGCCAGCAGCCAAGATTATAAAACATCGAACTATGGCTACACCTTC.